This T cell receptor beta chain was identified during a study of beta chain features in type 1 diabetes. Overall study results and limits: A moderate, significant TCRB CDR3 shortening appeared in type 1 diabetes across four CD4+ subsets. Fewer insertions but more deletions were seen at VDJ junctions in type 1 diabetes patients.

Expressed TCRB transcripts were sequenced after all isolated RNA was converted to cDNA. Method: immunoSEQ multiplex PCR; TCRdb's copy keeps in-frame clones and lacks some. The sample records about 410,000 clones, approximately 13% being singletons. In germline, CDR1 is LGHNT, CDR2 FRNRAP. Trimming cost V 0 bases and J 3 bases, with 12 bases left between them. The CDR3 sequence is 16 residues long. All of the sorted populations showed purity greater than 98%. This clone was seen only a few times. The antigen is not known. What was sequenced was naive CD4+ T cells from blood. This clonotype originated in a man aged 30 to 39 in good health. This chain connects TRBV12-5 to TRBJ2-1, with a weak D call TRBD1 (5 bases). The CDR3 DNA is TGTGCTAGTGGTTTGGTACACCAGGGCAGCTACAATGAGCAGTTCTTC. Its protein is CASGLVHQGSYNEQFF.